Each of the 10 T cell receptor beta chains below was sequenced from the same sample in a study of cytomegalovirus exposure and HLA in healthy donors. The PCR had 60 Vbeta and 13 Jbeta primers. Generated by immunoSEQ multiplex PCR, the TCRdb table keeps only in-frame clones and is missing some. The sample holds about 160,000 clones, over 75% seen once. Sequencing input: PBMCs. These receptors all stem from a woman aged 18-29 years in good health and CMV-seronegative.

V gene TRBV4-2 combines with J gene TRBJ2-5; TRBD2 is a possible D gene (6 bases). The CDR3 spans 17 residues. Germline V CDR1 and CDR2: LGHNA, YNFKEQ. Trimming pared 4 bases from V and 7 bases from J, leaving 25 bases between. The CDR3, as DNA: TGTGCCAGCAGCCGCGACCCGAGTAGGGCGGGATCGAGGACCCAGTACTTC. Its protein product is CASSRDPSRAGSRTQYF.

This clone was detected only once. This chain links TRBV18 with TRBJ1-5; D perhaps matches TRBD1 (5 bases). In germline, CDR1 is KGHSH, CDR2 LQKENI. This CDR3 has 15 residues. Trimming shortened V by 1 base and J by 5 bases, and 12 bases separated the two germline ends. CDR3 residues: CASSPQGVGDQPQHF. CDR3 DNA sequence: TGTGCCAGCTCACCACAAGGGGTTGGGGATCAGCCCCAGCATTTT. Full variable domain (missing parts from reference TRBV18 and TRBJ1-5): NAGVMQNPRHLVRRRGQEARLRCSPMKGHSHVYWYRQLPEEGLKFMVYLQKENIIDESGMPKERFSAEFPKEGPSILRIQQVVRGDSAAYFCASSPQGVGDQPQHFGDGTRLSIL.

The gene calls are TRBV5-1 and TRBJ2-5; 11 bases match TRBD2. CDR3 length: 15 residues. J was trimmed by 7 bases and V by 3 bases; bases with no gene match: 8. Germline lookup yields CDR1 SGHRS and CDR2 YFSETQ. Here the CDR3 DNA reads TGCGCCAGCAGCTGGCGACTAGCGGGGACTGGGACCCAGTACTTC. Its translation is CASSWRLAGTGTQYF.

The rearrangement joins TRBV4-1 to TRBJ1-2, with D maybe TRBD1 (5 bases). Germline V gene sequence: CDR1 MGHRA, CDR2 YSYEKL. V lost 4 bases to trimming and J lost 8 bases, with 29 bases between them. The CDR3 length is 18 residues. Written as DNA, the CDR3 is TGCGCCAGCAGCCCTCAAGGGGTTGGTCCCAGGGCCGCTAGAGGCTACACCTTC. It encodes CASSPQGVGPRAARGYTF.

V is TRBV5-1 and J is TRBJ1-5, with 7 bases matching TRBD1. Germline-derived CDR1 and CDR2 are SGHRS and YFSETQ. The CDR3 covers 15 residues. The V segment lost 0 bases and the J segment 5 bases; nucleotides outside the gene matches: 5. CDR3: CASSLEGRGDQPQHF. CDR3 coding DNA: TGCGCCAGCAGCTTGGAGGGCAGGGGGGATCAGCCCCAGCATTTT. Full variable domain (rest looked up from reference TRBV5-1 and TRBJ1-5): KAGVTQTPRYLIKTRGQQVTLSCSPISGHRSVSWYQQTPGQGLQFLFEYFSETQRNKGNFPGRFSGRQFSNSRSEMNVSTLELGDSALYLCASSLEGRGDQPQHFGDGTRLSIL.

V is TRBV7-3 and J is TRBJ2-7, with 13 bases identical to TRBD2. The CDR3 is made up of 15 amino acids. Germline CDR1 SGHTA, CDR2 FQGTGA. J gave up 2 bases and V 5 bases, and 3 bases lay outside the gene matches. The CDR3 DNA follows: TGTGCCAGCAGCCTCGGACTAGCGGGGGCCTACGAGCAGTACTTC. It translates to CASSLGLAGAYEQYF.

V usage is TRBV27 and J usage is TRBJ2-2; 10 bases match TRBD1. The CDR3 consists of 19 residues. Germline CDR1 reads MNHEY; CDR2 reads SMNVEV (reference sequence). V shed 4 bases, J shed 1 base, and the junction held 12 bases outside the gene matches. Here the CDR3 reads CASSSRDRGLIENTGELFF. CDR3 in DNA: TGTGCCAGCAGTTCCCGGGACAGGGGATTAATCGAGAACACCGGGGAGCTGTTTTTT.

The chain employs TRBV6-6 and TRBJ2-1, with TRBD2 matching 7 bases. Germline V CDR1 and CDR2: MNHNY, SVGAGI (reference sequence). J was trimmed by 0 bases and V by 4 bases; bases with no gene match: 6. The CDR3 has 16 amino acids. CDR3 coding DNA: TGTGCCAGCAGTTCTTATAGCGGGTTCTCCTACAATGAGCAGTTCTTC. Amino acid sequence: CASSSYSGFSYNEQFF.

The CDR3 DNA sequence: TGCGCCAGCAGCTTCCGGGACAGACAGTACGAGCAGTACTTC. This translates into CASSFRDRQYEQYF. J is TRBJ2-7 and V is TRBV5-1; 7 nucleotides agree with TRBD1. Germline V gene lookup returns CDR1 SGHRS and CDR2 YFSETQ. CDR3 length: 14 amino acids. The V and J ends lost 2 bases and 4 bases, in that order; junction bases with no gene match: 6.

V gene TRBV27 combines with J gene TRBJ1-3; D is undetermined. V lost 2 bases and J lost 4, with 6 bases in between. From germline, CDR1 is MNHEY and CDR2 SMNVEV (reference sequence). The CDR3 has 13 residues. As DNA, the CDR3 is TGTGCCAGCAGTTTAGCCAGGGGAAACACCATATATTTT. Translated, it gives CASSLARGNTIYF.